The text below deals with one T cell receptor beta chain. Initially, at the first diagnosis of hyperthyroidism and before any ophthalmopathy symptoms, blood was sampled. This entry comes from a study of T cells in Graves' hyperthyroidism and ophthalmopathy. The germline V gene has CDR1 GTSNPN and CDR2 SVGIG (reference sequence). Trimming stripped 4 bases from V and 2 bases from J, with 8 bases between. This CDR3 is 13 amino acids long. The investigators amplified TCR beta CDR3 regions from RNA transcripts. HTBI primers were used for first-round RT-PCR of the TCR CDR3. TCRdb reprocessed the multiplex PCR reads with MiXCR, giving one entry per CDR3 protein. The sample yields some 300,000 distinct CDR3 sequences, roughly 13% seen once.

The chain joins TRBV30 to TRBJ2-2; D unclear. The sequence was obtained from a woman aged 25 to 39 with Graves' hyperthyroidism that later progressed to Graves' ophthalmopathy. What was sequenced was blood. The CDR3 loop is CAWKGYNTGELFF. The CDR3 region has the DNA TGTGCCTGGAAGGGCTACAACACCGGGGAGCTGTTTTTT.